A selection of T cell receptor beta chains follows, all from one sample in a study of T cells in Graves' hyperthyroidism and ophthalmopathy. TCRdb reprocessed the multiplex PCR reads with MiXCR, giving one entry per CDR3 protein. The sample contains about 260,000 distinct CDR3 sequences, about 16% of which appear only once. Material for sequencing was blood. The receptors derive from a woman between 18 and 30 years old with Graves' ophthalmopathy. Each CDR3 is given with its conserved first and last residue. A D gene is named only where the DNA matches it firmly. Where a row states a size, it is once, few, many or the class of an expanded clone; other rows omit it.

abundance	j_gene	d_gene	v_gene	CDR3aa
many	TRBJ2-2	NA	TRBV6-6	CASSYSDRRTGELFF
many	TRBJ1-5	NA	TRBV20-1	CSARAGESNQPQHF
many	TRBJ1-2	TRBD1	TRBV6-5	CASSYALTGFDGYTF
few	TRBJ2-3	TRBD2	TRBV4-3	CASSQVWGSGRGTDTQYF
many	TRBJ1-3	TRBD1	TRBV4-3	CASSLDRGSGNTIYF
many	TRBJ2-7	TRBD2	TRBV6-2/TRBV6-3	CASSPLAELGEQYF
many	TRBJ2-2	NA	TRBV29-1	CSVEKVGAGRTGELFF
many	TRBJ1-2	NA	TRBV28	CASSDLSAGYGYTF
few	TRBJ2-2	TRBD2	TRBV7-8	CASSLGLALTGELFF
many	TRBJ1-1	NA	TRBV11-2	CASSLVLGDVTEAFF
many	TRBJ2-5	NA	TRBV29-1	CSVVPTDQETQYF
many	TRBJ2-2	NA	TRBV6-2/TRBV6-3	CASSLSPPNTGELFF
many	TRBJ1-5	TRBD1	TRBV12-3/TRBV12-4	CASSSQGVAQPQHF
many	TRBJ2-7	TRBD2	TRBV4-2	CASSQGTNSYEQYF
many	TRBJ2-7	TRBD2	TRBV5-1	CASSLYGTSGSFNEQYF
NA	TRBJ1-1	NA	TRBV11-2	CVSSLVSRRGLGAFF
many	TRBJ2-7	TRBD1	TRBV2	CASKPPLGQGAALEQYF
many	TRBJ2-3	NA	TRBV28	CASSLILDTQYF
many	TRBJ2-5	NA	TRBV5-5	CASSLGQIQETQYF
NA	TRBJ2-2	NA	TRBV28	CASKNRTLVGELFF
many	TRBJ1-2	TRBD1	TRBV9	CASSVDPRETGRGYTF
few	TRBJ2-1	TRBD2	TRBV28	CASNPTVRTSGTVNEQFF
NA	TRBJ2-5	NA	TRBV28	CAGSAYTKQETQYF
NA	TRBJ1-4	NA	TRBV5-5	CASSKDTATNENLFF
NA	TRBJ2-7	TRBD1	TRBV3-1	CASSEGIRTGGSYYEQYF
NA	TRBJ2-1	NA	TRBV13	CASRPGRTCYNEQFF
NA	TRBJ2-5	NA	TRBV12-3/TRBV12-4	CASSFLLGRETQYF
many	TRBJ2-3	TRBD2	TRBV24-1	CATSDLTSGIGTDTQYF
many	TRBJ2-5	TRBD1	TRBV27	CASRTWDRVTQYF
few	TRBJ2-6	NA	TRBV12-3/TRBV12-4	CTSSFGRGFSGANVLTF
NA	TRBJ1-6	NA	TRBV4-1	CASSQNDLSNSPLHF
many	TRBJ1-1	TRBD1	TRBV6-6	CASSYSGQGEAFF
many	TRBJ1-6	NA	TRBV19	CASSLDSSYNSPLHF
many	TRBJ2-3	TRBD1	TRBV11-3	CASRRGDRGSVDTQYF
many	TRBJ2-3	NA	TRBV10-1	CASSGARGSTDTQYF
many	TRBJ2-1	NA	TRBV2	CASPLRGTYNEQFF
many	TRBJ2-2	TRBD2	TRBV7-2	CASSRTSFNGELFF
many	TRBJ2-7	NA	TRBV20-1	CSAKDGRDLSLYEQYF
few	TRBJ1-1	TRBD1	TRBV20-1	CSVIDREFYTEAFF
NA	TRBJ2-7	NA	TRBV5-6	CASSFPTGMSSYEQYF
many	TRBJ2-7	NA	TRBV14	CASSLLNQGATYEQYF
NA	TRBJ1-2	NA	TRBV30	CAWRDTANYGYTF